This entry features one TCR beta chain sequence. Its antigen is as yet unknown. CDR1 and CDR2 (germline): SGHRS, YFSETQ. The V end was cut by 0 bases, the J end by 10 bases, with 10 bases between. CDR3 length: 12 amino acids. At baseline, cycle 4 day 1, and cycle 7 day 1, blood was sampled. This specimen comes from a study of OX40 agonist ivuxolimab in advanced cancers. At the level of the study: Partial responses were achieved by three patients: one hepatocellular carcinoma, two cutaneous melanoma. The study's findings and limits: Near-lowest levels of clonal expansion characterized partial responders at 0.1-3.0 mg/kg. Some patients without response likewise showed low normalized clonal expansion.

Repertoires were generated with immunoSEQ multiplex PCR, while TCRdb's copy carries only in-frame clones and drops some. The profile shows 50,000 or so clones, around 77% of them singletons. The gene calls are TRBV5-1 and TRBJ1-1; tentative D call: TRBD1 (6 bases). The receptor was derived from an adult with an advanced solid tumor such as melanoma, head and neck, liver or kidney cancer. Sample: CD4+ or CD8+ T cells sorted from blood, taken in a trial of the OX40 agonist ivuxolimab. The CDR3 loop reads CASSLGQVPAFF. CDR3 in DNA: TGCGCCAGCAGCTTGGGACAGGTTCCAGCTTTCTTT.